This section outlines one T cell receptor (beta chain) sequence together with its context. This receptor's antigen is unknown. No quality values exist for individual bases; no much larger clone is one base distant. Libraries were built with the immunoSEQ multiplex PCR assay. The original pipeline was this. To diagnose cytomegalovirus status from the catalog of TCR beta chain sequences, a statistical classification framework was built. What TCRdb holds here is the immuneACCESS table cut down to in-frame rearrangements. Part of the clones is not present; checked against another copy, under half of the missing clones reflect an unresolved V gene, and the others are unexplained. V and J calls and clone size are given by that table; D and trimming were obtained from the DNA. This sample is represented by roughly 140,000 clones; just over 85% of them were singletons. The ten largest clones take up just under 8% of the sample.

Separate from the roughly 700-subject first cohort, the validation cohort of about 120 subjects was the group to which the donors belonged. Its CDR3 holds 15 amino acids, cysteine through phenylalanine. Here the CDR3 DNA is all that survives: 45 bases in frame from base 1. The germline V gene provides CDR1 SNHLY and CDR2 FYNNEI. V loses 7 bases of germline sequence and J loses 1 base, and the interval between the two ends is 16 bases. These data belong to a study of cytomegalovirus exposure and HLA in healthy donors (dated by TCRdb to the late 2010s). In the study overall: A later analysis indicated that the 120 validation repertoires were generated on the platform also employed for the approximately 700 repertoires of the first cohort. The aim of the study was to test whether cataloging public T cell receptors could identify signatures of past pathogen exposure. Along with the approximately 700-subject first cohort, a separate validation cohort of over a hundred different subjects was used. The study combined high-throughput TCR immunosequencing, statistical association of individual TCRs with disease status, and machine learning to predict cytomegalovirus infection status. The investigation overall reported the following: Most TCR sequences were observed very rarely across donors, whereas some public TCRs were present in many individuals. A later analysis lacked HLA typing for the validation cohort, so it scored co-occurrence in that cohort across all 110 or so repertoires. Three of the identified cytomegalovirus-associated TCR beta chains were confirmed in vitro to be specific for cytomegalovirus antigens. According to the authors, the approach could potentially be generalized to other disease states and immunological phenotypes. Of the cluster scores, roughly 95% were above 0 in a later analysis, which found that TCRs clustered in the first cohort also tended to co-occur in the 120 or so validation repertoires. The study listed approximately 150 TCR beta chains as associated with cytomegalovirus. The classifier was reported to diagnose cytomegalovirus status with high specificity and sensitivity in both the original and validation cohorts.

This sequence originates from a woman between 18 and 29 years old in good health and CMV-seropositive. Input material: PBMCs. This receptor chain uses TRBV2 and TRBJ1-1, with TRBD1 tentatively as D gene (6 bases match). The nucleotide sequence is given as TGTGCCAGCACAAGAACGGACAGCAGGAACACTGAAGCTTTCTTT. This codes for CASTRTDSRNTEAFF.